The present T cell receptor (beta chain) was sequenced within a study of spatial heterogeneity in lung cancer (dated by TCRdb to between 2018 and 2021). About the investigation overall: Samples were obtained from 70 to 85 patients with early-stage, untreated non-small cell lung cancer from the lung TRACERx cohort. Follow-up PBMC samples were sequenced whenever available, with a median time to follow-up of 2 to 3 years after resection. Beta-chain transcripts were consistently detected in greater numbers than alpha-chain transcripts, which likely reflects a higher abundance of beta-chain transcripts. In the raw uncorrected reads, each unique combination of TCR and UMI appeared on average more than ten times. In non-small cell lung cancer, the study quantitatively compared TCR alpha and beta repertoires across several tumor regions, matched nontumor lung, and blood. The study linked features of the TCR repertoire to counts of nonsynonymous mutations, which were determined by whole-exome sequencing of tumor tissue. At surgery, both alpha and beta chains were TCR-sequenced in 200 to 250 tumor regions, about 64 matched nontumor lung samples and some 60 PBMC samples. Points the paper makes about the study in general: Comparisons of baseline and follow-up blood repertoires included only 14 to 15 patients. Ubiquitous expanded tumor TCRs showed up in blood more often at tumor resection than at routine follow-up. Additional single-cell paired TCR alpha and beta sequencing was considered necessary to confirm, at a functional level, the hypothesis that regional TCRs recognize regional mutations.

About this clonotype: No cognate antigen has been identified for it. No clone much larger than this one lies a single base away; base qualities are absent.

Receptor libraries were prepared by 5' RACE. The run used a NextSeq 500. In the TCR library protocol, a unique molecular identifier was attached to each TCR cDNA molecule so that PCR and sequencing errors could be corrected. The authors processed their data as follows. TCR identification, UMI-based error correction and CDR3 extraction were performed with Decombinator tools. TCRs above a frequency of 2 per 1,000, corresponding to the top 1% of the tumor frequency distribution, were defined as expanded. Each repertoire was subsampled 100 times to 5,000 TCRs, after which Renyi diversity was computed with the R vegan package. CDR3 similarity networks were built from amino acid triplet string-kernel similarity, with CDR3s being connected when pairwise similarity was above 0.82. The raw public data were reprocessed by TCRdb itself: fastp quality trimming at Q25, MiXCR clonotype calling, in-frame beta chains only. One record per CDR3 amino acid sequence lists the most common genes and DNA. These V and J calls rely on TCRdb rather than the paper's analysis. This sample comprises about 52,000 distinct CDR3 sequences, around 7.7% of them detected only once. Clones ranked in the top ten supply roughly 35% of the sample.

The time point label here, explained by the study, means: blood at routine non-recurrence follow-up after resection. TCR sequencing used whole RNA extracted from tumor and nontumor lung tissue, or from cryopreserved PBMC samples, without cell sorting. Patients were selected for TCR sequencing only if sufficient RNA was available from at least two tumor regions. There are 11 amino acids in the CDR3, from cysteine to phenylalanine inclusive. Just CDR3 DNA is preserved here, 33 bases in frame from base 1. V gives up 6 bases and J gives up 8 bases, and the segment between their germline ends measures 10 bases. From the germline V gene, CDR1 is MNHEY and CDR2 is SVGEGT.

This TCR came from a female donor with early-stage non-small cell lung cancer. The chain couples TRBV6-2 or TRBV6-3 to TRBJ1-2; the D gene is unclear. This specimen was PBMCs, taken at follow-up. The DNA reads as follows: TGTGCCAGCAGCCAACGGACGGGCTACACCTTC. It is translated as CASSQRTGYTF.